What follows is one T cell receptor beta chain and its context. Its antigen is as yet unknown. These data originate in a study of a mutant IDH1 vaccine in newly diagnosed glioma. Study-level background: Pretreatment consisted of radiotherapy, temozolomide, or both, with most receiving both.

Time point: week 11, during vaccination. The study gave 300 ug of mutant IDH1 20-mer peptide per vaccine dose, with topical imiquimod. The CDR3 has 12 amino acids. Germline V lookup: CDR1 SGHNT, CDR2 YYREEE (reference sequence). The V end was cut by 7 bases, the J end by 5 bases, with 13 bases between. Here immunoSEQ multiplex PCR was the method, and the copy in TCRdb shows in-frame clones only, minus some. The profile covers roughly 70,000 clones, with about four fifths appearing a single time and approximately 8.3% taken by the ten largest. The sample consisted of PBMCs, taken from a glioma patient whose treatment included an IDH1 peptide vaccine. V is TRBV5-4 and J is TRBJ2-7; no definite D call. The source of this sequence is a woman between 45 and 60 years old with glioma. The CDR3 protein is CASGVGSHEQYF. Written as DNA, the CDR3 is TGTGCCAGCGGGGTGGGGTCCCACGAGCAGTACTTC.